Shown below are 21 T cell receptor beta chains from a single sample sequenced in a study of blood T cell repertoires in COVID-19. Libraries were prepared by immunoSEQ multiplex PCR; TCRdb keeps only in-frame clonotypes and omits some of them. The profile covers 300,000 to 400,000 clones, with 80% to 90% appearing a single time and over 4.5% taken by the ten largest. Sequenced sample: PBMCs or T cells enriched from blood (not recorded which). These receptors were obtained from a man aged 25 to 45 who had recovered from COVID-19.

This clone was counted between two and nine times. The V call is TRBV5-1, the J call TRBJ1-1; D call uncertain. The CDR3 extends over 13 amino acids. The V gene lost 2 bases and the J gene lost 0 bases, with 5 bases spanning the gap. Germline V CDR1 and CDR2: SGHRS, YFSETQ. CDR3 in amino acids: CASSLDLNTEAFF. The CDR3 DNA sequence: TGCGCCAGCAGCTTAGACTTGAACACTGAAGCTTTCTTT.

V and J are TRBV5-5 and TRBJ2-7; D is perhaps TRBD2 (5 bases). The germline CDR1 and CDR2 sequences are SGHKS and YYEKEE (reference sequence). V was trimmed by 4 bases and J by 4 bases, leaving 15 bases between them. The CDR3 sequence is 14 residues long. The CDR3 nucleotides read TGTGCCAGCAGCACGGGATTCCTCATGTACGAGCAGTACTTC. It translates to CASSTGFLMYEQYF.

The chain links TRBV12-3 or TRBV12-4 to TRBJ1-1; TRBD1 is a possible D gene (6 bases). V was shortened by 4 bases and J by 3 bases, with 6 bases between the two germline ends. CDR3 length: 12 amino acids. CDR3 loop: CASSSGDTEAFF. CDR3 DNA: TGTGCCAGCAGTTCAGGGGACACTGAAGCTTTCTTT.

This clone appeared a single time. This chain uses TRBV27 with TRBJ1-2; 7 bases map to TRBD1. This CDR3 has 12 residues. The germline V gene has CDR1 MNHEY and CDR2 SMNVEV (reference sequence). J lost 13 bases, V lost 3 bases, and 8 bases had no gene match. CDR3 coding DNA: TGTGCCAGCAGTTTGGGACAGTCAACGGGCACCTTC. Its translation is CASSLGQSTGTF.

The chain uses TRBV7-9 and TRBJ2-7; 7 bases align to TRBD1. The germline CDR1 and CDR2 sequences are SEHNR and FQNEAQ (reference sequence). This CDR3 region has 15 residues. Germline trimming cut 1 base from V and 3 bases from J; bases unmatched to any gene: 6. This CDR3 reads CASSLGQGLFYEQYF. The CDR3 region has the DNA TGTGCCAGCAGCTTAGGACAGGGTCTCTTCTACGAGCAGTACTTC.

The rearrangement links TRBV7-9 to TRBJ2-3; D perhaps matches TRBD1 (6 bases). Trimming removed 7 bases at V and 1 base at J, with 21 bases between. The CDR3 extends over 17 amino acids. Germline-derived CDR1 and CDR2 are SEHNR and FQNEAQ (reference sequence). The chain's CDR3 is CASNALLGGIGTDTQYF. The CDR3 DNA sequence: TGTGCCAGCAACGCACTGCTAGGGGGAATTGGCACAGATACGCAGTATTTT. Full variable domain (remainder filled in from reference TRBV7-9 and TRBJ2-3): DTGVSQNPRHKITKRGQNVTFRCDPISEHNRLYWYRQTLGQGPEFLTYFQNEAQLEKSRLLSDRFSAERPKGSFSTLEIQRTEQGDSAMYLCASNALLGGIGTDTQYFGPGTRLTVL.

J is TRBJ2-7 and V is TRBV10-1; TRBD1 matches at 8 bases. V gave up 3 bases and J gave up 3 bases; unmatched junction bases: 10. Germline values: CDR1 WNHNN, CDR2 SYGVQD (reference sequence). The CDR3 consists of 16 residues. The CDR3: CASSDDPGRGLYEQYF. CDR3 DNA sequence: TGCGCCAGCAGTGATGATCCGGGCAGGGGGCTCTACGAGCAGTACTTC.

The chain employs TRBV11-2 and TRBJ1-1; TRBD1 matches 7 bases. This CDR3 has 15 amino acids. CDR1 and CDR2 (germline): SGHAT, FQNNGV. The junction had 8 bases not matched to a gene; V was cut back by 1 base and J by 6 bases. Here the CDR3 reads CASSLVRNRGAEAFF. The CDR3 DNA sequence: TGTGCCAGCAGCTTAGTACGAAACAGGGGCGCTGAAGCTTTCTTT.

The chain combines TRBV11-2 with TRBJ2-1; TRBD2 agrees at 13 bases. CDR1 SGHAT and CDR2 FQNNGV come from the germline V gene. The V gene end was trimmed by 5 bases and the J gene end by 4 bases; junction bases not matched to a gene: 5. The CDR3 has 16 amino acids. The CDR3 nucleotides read TGTGCCAGCAGCGCACCGGGACTAGCGGGGTACAATGAGCAGTTCTTC. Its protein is CASSAPGLAGYNEQFF.

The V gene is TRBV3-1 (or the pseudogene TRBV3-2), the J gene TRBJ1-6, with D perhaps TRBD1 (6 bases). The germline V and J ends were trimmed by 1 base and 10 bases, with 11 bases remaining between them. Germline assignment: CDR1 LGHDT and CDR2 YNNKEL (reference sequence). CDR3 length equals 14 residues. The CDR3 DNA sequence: TGTGCCAGCAGCCAAGGGACAGAGCGGTCACCCCTCCACTTT. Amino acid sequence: CASSQGTERSPLHF.

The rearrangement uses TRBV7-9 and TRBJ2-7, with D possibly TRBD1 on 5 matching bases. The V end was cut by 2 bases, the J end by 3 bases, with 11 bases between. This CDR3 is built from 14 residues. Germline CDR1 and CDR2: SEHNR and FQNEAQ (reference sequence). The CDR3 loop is CASSLLTDSYEQYF. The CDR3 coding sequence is TGTGCCAGCAGCTTATTGACCGACAGCTACGAGCAGTACTTC. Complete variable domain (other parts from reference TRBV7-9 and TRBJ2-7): DTGVSQNPRHKITKRGQNVTFRCDPISEHNRLYWYRQTLGQGPEFLTYFQNEAQLEKSRLLSDRFSAERPKGSFSTLEIQRTEQGDSAMYLCASSLLTDSYEQYFGPGTRLTVT.

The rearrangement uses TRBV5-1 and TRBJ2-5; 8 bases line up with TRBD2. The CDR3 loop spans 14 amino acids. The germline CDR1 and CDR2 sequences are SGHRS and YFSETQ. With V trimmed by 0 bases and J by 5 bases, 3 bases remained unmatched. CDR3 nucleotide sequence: TGCGCCAGCAGCTTGGGGACTAGCAGTGAGACCCAGTACTTC. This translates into CASSLGTSSETQYF.

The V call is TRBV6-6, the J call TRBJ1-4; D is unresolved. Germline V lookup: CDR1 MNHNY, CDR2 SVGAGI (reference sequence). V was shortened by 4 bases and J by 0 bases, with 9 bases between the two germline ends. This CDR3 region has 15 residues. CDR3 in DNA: TGTGCCAGCAGTTTTGGCGGTGCAACTAATGAAAAACTGTTTTTT. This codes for CASSFGGATNEKLFF.

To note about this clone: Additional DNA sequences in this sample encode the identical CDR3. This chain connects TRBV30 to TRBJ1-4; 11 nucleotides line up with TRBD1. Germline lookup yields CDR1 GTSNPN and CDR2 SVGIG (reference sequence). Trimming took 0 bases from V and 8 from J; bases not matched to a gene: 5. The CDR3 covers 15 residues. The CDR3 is CAWSVSGTGGEKLFF. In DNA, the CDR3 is TGTGCCTGGAGTGTTTCAGGGACAGGGGGAGAAAAACTGTTTTTT.

The CDR3 region has the DNA TGTGCCAGCAGTGAACAGGGGGTAGGCGGCTACACCTTC. This sequence encodes CASSEQGVGGYTF. The rearrangement uses TRBV7-9 and TRBJ1-2, with 8 nucleotides matching TRBD1. After removal of 6 bases from V and 8 bases from J, the junction contained 8 bases not matched to a gene. This CDR3 has 13 residues. Germline V gives CDR1 SEHNR, CDR2 FQNEAQ (reference sequence).

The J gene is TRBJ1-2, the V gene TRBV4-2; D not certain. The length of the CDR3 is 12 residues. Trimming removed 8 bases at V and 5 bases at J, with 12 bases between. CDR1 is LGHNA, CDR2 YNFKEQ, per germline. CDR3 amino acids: CASSLPGYGYTF. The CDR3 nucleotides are TGTGCCAGCTCCCTACCGGGGTATGGCTACACCTTC.

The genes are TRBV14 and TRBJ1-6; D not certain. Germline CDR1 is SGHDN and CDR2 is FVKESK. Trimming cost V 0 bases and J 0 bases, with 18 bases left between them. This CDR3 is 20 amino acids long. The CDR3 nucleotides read TGTGCCAGCAGCCAAGATCCGAGACTGTCACCCAGCTCCTATAATTCACCCCTCCACTTT. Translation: CASSQDPRLSPSSYNSPLHF.

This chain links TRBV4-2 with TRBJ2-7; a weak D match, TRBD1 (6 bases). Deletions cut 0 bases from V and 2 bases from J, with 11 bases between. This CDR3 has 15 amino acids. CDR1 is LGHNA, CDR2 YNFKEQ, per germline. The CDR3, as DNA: TGTGCCAGCAGCCAAGATTTGGGGGCAACCTACGAGCAGTACTTC. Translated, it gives CASSQDLGATYEQYF.

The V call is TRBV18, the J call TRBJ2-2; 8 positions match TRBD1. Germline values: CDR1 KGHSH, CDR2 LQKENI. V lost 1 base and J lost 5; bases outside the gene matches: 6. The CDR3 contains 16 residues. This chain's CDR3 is CASSPQGQGGTGELFF. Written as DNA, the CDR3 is TGTGCCAGCTCACCACAAGGACAGGGTGGTACCGGGGAGCTGTTTTTT. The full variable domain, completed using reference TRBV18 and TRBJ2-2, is NAGVMQNPRHLVRRRGQEARLRCSPMKGHSHVYWYRQLPEEGLKFMVYLQKENIIDESGMPKERFSAEFPKEGPSILRIQQVVRGDSAAYFCASSPQGQGGTGELFFGEGSRLTVL.

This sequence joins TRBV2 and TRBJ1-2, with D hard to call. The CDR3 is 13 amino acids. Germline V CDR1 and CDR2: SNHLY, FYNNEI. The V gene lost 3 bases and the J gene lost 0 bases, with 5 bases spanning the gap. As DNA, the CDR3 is TGTGCCAGCAGTGACAGTACTAACTATGGCTACACCTTC. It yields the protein CASSDSTNYGYTF. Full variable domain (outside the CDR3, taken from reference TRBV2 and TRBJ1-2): EPEVTQTPSHQVTQMGQEVILRCVPISNHLYFYWYRQILGQKVEFLVSFYNNEISEKSEIFDDQFSVERPDGSNFTLKIRSTKLEDSAMYFCASSDSTNYGYTFGSGTRLTVV.

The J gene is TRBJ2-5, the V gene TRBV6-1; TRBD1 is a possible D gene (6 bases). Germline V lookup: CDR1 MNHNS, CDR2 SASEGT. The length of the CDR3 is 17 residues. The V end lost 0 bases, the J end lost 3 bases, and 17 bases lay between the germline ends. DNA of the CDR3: TGTGCCAGCAGTGAAGCTGGGTTGCTGAGGGGGAAAGAGACCCAGTACTTC. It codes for CASSEAGLLRGKETQYF.